This TCR beta chain was obtained from a study of CD8+CD57+ T cells in acquired aplastic anemia. Across the study: The sorted CD4+ and CD8+ cells yielded an average around 3.2 ug of DNA.

The template used for profiling TCR beta VDJ and CDR3 was genomic DNA. Using its own MiXCR run on the reads, TCRdb lists one record per CDR3 protein. The table has about 290,000 distinct CDR3 sequences, under 65% seen once. Individuals selected for sequencing had exhibited CD8+CD57+ cell expansion on flow cytometry. There were no patients without severe acquired aplastic anemia. The CDR3 extends over 13 amino acids. Germline V gene sequence: CDR1 SGDLS, CDR2 YYNGEE. V was trimmed by 3 bases and J by 10 bases, leaving 13 bases between them. The clonotype comes from a human donor with aplastic anemia. What was sequenced was sorted CD4+, CD8+, or CD8+CD57+ T cells (not recorded which) from PBMCs. V usage is TRBV9 and J usage is TRBJ1-4; D possibly corresponds to TRBD1 (5 bases). This CDR3 reads CASSDSGGTKLFF. The CDR3 DNA follows: TGTGCCAGCAGCGATTCCGGCGGGACAAAACTGTTTTTT. Looking up the rest from reference TRBV9 and TRBJ1-4 gives the full variable domain: DSGVTQTPKHLITATGQRVTLRCSPRSGDLSVYWYQQSLDQGLQFLIQYYNGEERAKGNILERFSAQQFPDLHSELNLSSLELGDSALYFCASSDSGGTKLFFGSGTQLSVL.